The clone carrying this T cell receptor beta chain was observed a handful of times. What it recognizes is unknown. These data are taken from a study of human T cells and chemical hapten exposure. Whole-study findings and limits: TCRs above 1 in 1000 frequency did not change with DPC sensitization.

How the authors handled the data: Individual samples carried between 23,224 and 690,600 TCRs, with about 88,000 as the median. TCRdb re-derived calls from the 5' RACE reads in MiXCR, one entry per CDR3 protein. TCRdb's processing, not the authors', yielded these V and J calls. The sample comprises approximately 110,000 distinct CDR3 sequences, approximately 20% of which are singletons, and 2.5% to 3% rests with the top ten. It was unfractionated whole blood from which total RNA was extracted. Germline V gene sequence: CDR1 MRHNA, CDR2 SNTAGT. CDR3 size: 13 residues. The V gene lost 8 bases and the J gene lost 4 bases, with 11 bases spanning the gap.

The chain combines TRBV6-4 with TRBJ2-2; the D is unclear. This sequence was found in a human donor in good health. The DNA of the CDR3 is TGTGCCAGCGGGTTATCGGCCACCGGGGAGCTGTTTTTT. It is translated as CASGLSATGELFF.